The 2 T cell receptor beta chains below all came from one sample that was sequenced in a study of shared clonotypes between healthy human individuals. Sequencing used immunoSEQ multiplex PCR; TCRdb keeps in-frame clones, though not all of them. The sample has about 2.1 million clones, 93% seen once. The naive CD8 subset, CD45RO-negative cells positively selected for CCR7, excluded terminally differentiated effector memory CD45RA+ cells. Sample: naive CD8+ T cells from PBMCs. These receptors all come from a man aged 18 to 30 in good health. Some clones in this sample may be carry-over from other donors' samples.

This chain joins TRBV11-2 and TRBJ2-4; 8 bases agree with TRBD2. CDR3 length equals 17 residues. Losses at the gene ends were 4 bases for V and 7 bases for J; bases not matched to a gene: 15. From germline, CDR1 is SGHAT and CDR2 FQNNGV. The CDR3 DNA follows: TGTGCCAGCAGCTACCTCGGGACTAGTTTGTCTTACAACATTCAGTACTTC. This translates into CASSYLGTSLSYNIQYF.

The CDR3 loop reads CASSQEMRGTWHEQYF. The CDR3 coding sequence is TGCGCCAGCAGCCAAGAGATGCGGGGGACTTGGCACGAGCAGTACTTC. The J gene is TRBJ2-7, the V gene TRBV4-3; 7 bases align to TRBD2. This CDR3 is built from 16 residues. V dropped 0 bases and J dropped 5; count of bases not matched to a gene: 10. Germline V lookup: CDR1 LGHNA, CDR2 YSLEER.